Detailed here is one TCR beta chain. This sample was taken from a study of blood T cell repertoires in COVID-19. Study-level background: Researchers got acute and convalescent COVID-19 samples from the United States, Italy and Spain. Nucleic acid was either cDNA or gDNA, and it came from T cells, B-cell-depleted T cells, or PBMCs.

With V trimmed by 3 bases and J by 7 bases, 6 bases remained unmatched. This CDR3 region has 14 residues. The germline V gene has CDR1 SNHLY and CDR2 FYNNEI. In the source study's methods: How many nucleated cells were present was estimated from reference gene primer amplification. The assay was immunoSEQ multiplex PCR, and TCRdb's table has in-frame clones only and misses some. The V and J calls and clone size are taken from that table; D and trimming were inferred from the DNA. Of 170,000 or so clones detected, 85% to 90% appear once; the ten largest clones hold 2.5% to 3.5%. The V call is TRBV2, the J call TRBJ2-3, with TRBD2 matching 8 bases. The TCR comes from a man aged 35 to 55 with active or convalescent COVID-19. Material for sequencing was peripheral blood. The CDR3 loop is CASSEAAGGHTQYF. The CDR3 region has the DNA TGTGCCAGCAGTGAGGCCGCGGGGGGTCATACGCAGTATTTT.